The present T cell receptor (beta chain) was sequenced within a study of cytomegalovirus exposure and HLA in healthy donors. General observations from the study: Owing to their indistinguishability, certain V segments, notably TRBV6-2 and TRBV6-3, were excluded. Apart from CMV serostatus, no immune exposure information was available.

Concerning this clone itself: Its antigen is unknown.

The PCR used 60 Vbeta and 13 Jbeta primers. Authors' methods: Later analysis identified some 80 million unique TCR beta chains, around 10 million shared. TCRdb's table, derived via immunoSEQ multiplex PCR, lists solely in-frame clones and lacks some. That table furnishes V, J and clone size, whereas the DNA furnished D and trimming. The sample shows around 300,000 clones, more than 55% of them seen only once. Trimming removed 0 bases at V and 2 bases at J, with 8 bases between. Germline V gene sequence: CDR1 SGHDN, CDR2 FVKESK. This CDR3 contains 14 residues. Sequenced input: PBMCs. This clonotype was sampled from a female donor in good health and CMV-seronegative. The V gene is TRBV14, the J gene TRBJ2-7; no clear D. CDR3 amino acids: CASSQDIEAYEQYF. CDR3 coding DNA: TGTGCCAGCAGCCAAGATATCGAGGCCTACGAGCAGTACTTC.